This record covers a single TCR beta chain. Its antigen is unidentified. This CDR3 spans 12 amino acids. These data belong to a study of blood T cells in healthy people across ages. Study-level results: Possibly confounding the expanded clonotype changes was the fact that donor CMV status was unknown.

The use of a sample-barcoded 5' primer and a J-beta primer mix characterized a second PCR of roughly 7 to 11 cycles. Unique molecular identifiers of 12 random nucleotides labeled each cDNA. TCRdb recomputed calls from the 5' RACE reads with MiXCR, one row per CDR3 protein. The profile shows approximately 730,000 distinct CDR3 sequences, more than 40% of them singletons. No fewer than 7 million PBMCs went into each sample. The sample taken for sequencing was blood. J is TRBJ2-5 and V is TRBV21-1. TRBV21-1 is annotated as a pseudogene. The clonotype was recovered from a woman aged 55-75 years in good health. The CDR3 DNA follows: TGTGCCAGCAGCAACCAGAAAGAGACCCAGTACTTC. This codes for CASSNQKETQYF.